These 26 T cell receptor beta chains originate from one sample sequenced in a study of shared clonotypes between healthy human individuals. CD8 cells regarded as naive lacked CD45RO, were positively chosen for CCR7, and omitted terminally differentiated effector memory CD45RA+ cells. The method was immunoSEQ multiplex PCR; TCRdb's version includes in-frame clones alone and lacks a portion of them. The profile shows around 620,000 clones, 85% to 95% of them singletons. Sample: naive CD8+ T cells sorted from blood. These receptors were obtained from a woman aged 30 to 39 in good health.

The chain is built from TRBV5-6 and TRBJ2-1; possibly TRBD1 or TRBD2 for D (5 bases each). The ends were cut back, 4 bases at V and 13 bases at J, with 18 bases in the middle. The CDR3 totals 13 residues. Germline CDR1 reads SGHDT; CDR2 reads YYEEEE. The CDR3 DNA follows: TGTGCCAGCAGCGGGGGATCTCGGGATTTACAGTTCTTC. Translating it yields CASSGGSRDLQFF.

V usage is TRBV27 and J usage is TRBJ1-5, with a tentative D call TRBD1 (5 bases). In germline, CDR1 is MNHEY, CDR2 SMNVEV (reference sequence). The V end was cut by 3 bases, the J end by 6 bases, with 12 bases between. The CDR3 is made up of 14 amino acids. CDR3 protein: CASSFVGASQPQHF. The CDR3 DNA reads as TGTGCCAGCAGTTTTGTAGGGGCGAGTCAGCCCCAGCATTTT.

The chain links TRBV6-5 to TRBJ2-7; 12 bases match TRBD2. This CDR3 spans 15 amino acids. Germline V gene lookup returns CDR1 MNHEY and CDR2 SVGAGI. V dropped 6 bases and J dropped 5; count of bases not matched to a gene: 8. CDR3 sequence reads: CASRLTSGRSDEQYF. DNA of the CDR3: TGTGCCAGCAGGCTGACTAGCGGGAGATCAGACGAGCAGTACTTC.

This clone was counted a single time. The CDR3 region is CASSRQGALEKLFF. The CDR3 DNA reads TGTGCCAGCAGTAGACAGGGGGCGCTTGAAAAACTGTTTTTT. The chain combines TRBV2 with TRBJ1-4; 10 bases align to TRBD1. V gave up 5 bases and J gave up 7 bases; unmatched junction bases: 4. CDR1 is SNHLY and CDR2 is FYNNEI in the germline V gene. The CDR3 spans 14 residues.

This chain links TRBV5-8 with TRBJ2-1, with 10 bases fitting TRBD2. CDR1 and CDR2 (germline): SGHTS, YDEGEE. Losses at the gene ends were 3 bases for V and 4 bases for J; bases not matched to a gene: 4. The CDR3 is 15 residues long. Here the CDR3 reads CASSWGTSAYNEQFF. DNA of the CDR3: TGTGCCAGCAGCTGGGGGACTAGCGCATACAATGAGCAGTTCTTC.

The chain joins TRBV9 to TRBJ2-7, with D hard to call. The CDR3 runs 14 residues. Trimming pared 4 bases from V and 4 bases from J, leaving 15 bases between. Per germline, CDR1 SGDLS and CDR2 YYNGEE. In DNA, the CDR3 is TGTGCCAGCAGCCCAATGGAAAGAGAGTACGAGCAGTACTTC. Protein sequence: CASSPMEREYEQYF.

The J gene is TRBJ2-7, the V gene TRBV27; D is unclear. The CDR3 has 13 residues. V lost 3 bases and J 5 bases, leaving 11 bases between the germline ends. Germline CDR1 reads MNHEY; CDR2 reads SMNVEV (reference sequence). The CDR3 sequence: CASSFSFFHEQYF. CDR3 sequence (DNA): TGTGCCAGCAGTTTCAGTTTCTTCCACGAGCAGTACTTC.

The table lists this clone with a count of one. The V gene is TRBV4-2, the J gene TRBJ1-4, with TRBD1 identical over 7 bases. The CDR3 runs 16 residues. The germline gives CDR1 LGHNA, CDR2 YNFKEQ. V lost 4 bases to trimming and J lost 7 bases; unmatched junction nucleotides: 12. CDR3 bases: TGTGCCAGCAGCCCTCGCCGGGACAGAAAGGCTGAAAAACTGTTTTTT. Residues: CASSPRRDRKAEKLFF.

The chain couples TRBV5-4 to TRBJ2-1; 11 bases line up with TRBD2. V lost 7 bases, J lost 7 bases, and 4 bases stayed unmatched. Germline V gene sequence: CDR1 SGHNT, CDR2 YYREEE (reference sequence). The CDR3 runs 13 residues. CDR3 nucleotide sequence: TGTGCCAGCGGACTAGCGGGTTCTAATGAGCAGTTCTTC. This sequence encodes CASGLAGSNEQFF.

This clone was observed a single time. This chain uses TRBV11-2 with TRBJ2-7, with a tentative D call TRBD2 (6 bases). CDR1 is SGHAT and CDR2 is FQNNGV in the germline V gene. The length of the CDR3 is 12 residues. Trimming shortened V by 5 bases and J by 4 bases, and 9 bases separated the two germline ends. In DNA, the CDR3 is TGTGCCAGCAGCACAGGAGGGTACGAGCAGTACTTC. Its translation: CASSTGGYEQYF.

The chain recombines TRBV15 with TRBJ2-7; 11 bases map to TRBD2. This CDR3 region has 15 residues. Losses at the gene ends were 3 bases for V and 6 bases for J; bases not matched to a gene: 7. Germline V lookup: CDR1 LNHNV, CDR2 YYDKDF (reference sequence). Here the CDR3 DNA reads TGTGCCACCAGCAGGGGACTAGCGGAGTTCTCCGAGCAGTACTTC. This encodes CATSRGLAEFSEQYF.

CDR3 sequence: CASSEGLAGGGTYEQYF. The CDR3 nucleotides read TGTGCCAGCAGTGAAGGCCTAGCGGGAGGGGGAACCTACGAGCAGTACTTC. V is TRBV6-1 and J is TRBJ2-7, with TRBD2 matching 12 bases. Looked up from germline, CDR1 is MNHNS and CDR2 is SASEGT. The CDR3 length is 17 residues. With V trimmed by 1 base and J by 2 bases, 6 bases remained unmatched.

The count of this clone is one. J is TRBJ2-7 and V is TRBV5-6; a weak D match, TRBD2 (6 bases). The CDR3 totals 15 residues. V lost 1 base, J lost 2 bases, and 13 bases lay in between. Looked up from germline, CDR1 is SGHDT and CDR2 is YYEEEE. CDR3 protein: CASSLLWGVPYEQYF. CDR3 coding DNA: TGTGCCAGCAGCTTGTTGTGGGGGGTCCCCTACGAGCAGTACTTC.

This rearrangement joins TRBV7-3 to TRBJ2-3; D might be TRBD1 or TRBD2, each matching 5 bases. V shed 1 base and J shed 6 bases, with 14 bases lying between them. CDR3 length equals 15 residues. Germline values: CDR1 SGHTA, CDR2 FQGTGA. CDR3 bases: TGTGCCAGCAGCTTAAGTGGGGGAAGAATGGATACGCAGTATTTT. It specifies CASSLSGGRMDTQYF.

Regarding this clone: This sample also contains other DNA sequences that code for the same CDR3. CDR3 sequence: CASKGGTAYEQYF. The DNA for the CDR3 is TGTGCCAGCAAGGGCGGGACTGCCTACGAGCAGTACTTC. This chain joins TRBV27 and TRBJ2-7; tentative D call: TRBD2 (6 bases). The germline V gene has CDR1 MNHEY and CDR2 SMNVEV (reference sequence). Trimming removed 7 bases from V and 2 bases from J, with 12 bases in between. This CDR3 is 13 amino acids long.

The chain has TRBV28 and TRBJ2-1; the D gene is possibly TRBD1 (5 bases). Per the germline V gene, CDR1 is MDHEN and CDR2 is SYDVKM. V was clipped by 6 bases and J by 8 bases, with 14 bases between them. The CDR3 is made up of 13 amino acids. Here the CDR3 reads CASSPFQGHEQFF. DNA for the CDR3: TGTGCCAGCAGCCCTTTCCAGGGTCATGAGCAGTTCTTC.

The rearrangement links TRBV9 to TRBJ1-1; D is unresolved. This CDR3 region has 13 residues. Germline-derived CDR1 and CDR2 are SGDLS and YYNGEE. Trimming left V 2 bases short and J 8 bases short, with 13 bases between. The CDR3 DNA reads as TGTGCCAGCAGCGTGGGCGGCAGAAACGAAGCTTTCTTT. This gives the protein CASSVGGRNEAFF.

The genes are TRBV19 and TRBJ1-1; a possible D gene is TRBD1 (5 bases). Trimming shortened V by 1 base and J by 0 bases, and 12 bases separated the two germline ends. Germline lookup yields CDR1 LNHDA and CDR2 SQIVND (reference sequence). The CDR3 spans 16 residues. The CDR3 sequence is CASSIAGTDLNTEAFF. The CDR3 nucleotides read TGTGCCAGTAGTATAGCGGGGACGGACTTGAACACTGAAGCTTTCTTT.

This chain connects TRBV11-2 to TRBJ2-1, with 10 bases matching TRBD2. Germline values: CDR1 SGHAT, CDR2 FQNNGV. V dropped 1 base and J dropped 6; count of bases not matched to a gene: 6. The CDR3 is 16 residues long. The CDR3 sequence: CASSLGPAGGPNEQFF. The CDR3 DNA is TGTGCCAGCAGCTTAGGGCCAGCGGGAGGGCCCAATGAGCAGTTCTTC.

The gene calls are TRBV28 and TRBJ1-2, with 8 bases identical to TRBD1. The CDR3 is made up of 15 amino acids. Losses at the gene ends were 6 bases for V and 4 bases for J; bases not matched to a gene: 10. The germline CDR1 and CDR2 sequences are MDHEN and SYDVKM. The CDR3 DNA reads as TGTGCCAGCAGGGAAACAGGGGGGAACTCCTATGGCTACACCTTC. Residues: CASRETGGNSYGYTF.

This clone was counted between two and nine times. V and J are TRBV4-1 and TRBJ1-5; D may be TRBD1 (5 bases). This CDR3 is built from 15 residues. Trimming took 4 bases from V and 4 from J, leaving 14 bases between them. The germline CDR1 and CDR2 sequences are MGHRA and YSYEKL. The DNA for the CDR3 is TGCGCCAGCAGCCCCTGGGACCAAGATAATCAGCCCCAGCATTTT. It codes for CASSPWDQDNQPQHF.

The CDR3 loop reads CASGTSGGSTDTQYF. The CDR3 bases are TGTGCCAGCGGAACTAGCGGGGGCAGCACAGATACGCAGTATTTT. This chain connects TRBV5-4 to TRBJ2-3; 11 bases align to TRBD2. J gave up 0 bases and V 7 bases, and 4 bases lay outside the gene matches. The germline V gene has CDR1 SGHNT and CDR2 YYREEE (reference sequence). CDR3 length: 15 amino acids. Based on the CDR3 plus reference TRBV5-4 and TRBJ2-3, the full variable domain is ETGVTQSPTHLIKTRGQQVTLRCSSQSGHNTVSWYQQALGQGPQFIFQYYREEENGRGNFPPRFSGLQFPNYSSELNVNALELDDSALYLCASGTSGGSTDTQYFGPGTRLTVL.

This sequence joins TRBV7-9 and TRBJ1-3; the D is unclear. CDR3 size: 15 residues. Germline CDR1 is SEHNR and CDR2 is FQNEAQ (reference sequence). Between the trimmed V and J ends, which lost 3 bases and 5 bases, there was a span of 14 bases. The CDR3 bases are TGTGCCAGCAGCTTTTCGGGTAGTAACAGAAACACCATATATTTT. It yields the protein CASSFSGSNRNTIYF.

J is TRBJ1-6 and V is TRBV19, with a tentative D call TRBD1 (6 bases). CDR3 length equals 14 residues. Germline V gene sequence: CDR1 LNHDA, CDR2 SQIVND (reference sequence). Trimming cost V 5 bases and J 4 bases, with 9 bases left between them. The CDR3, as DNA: TGTGCCAGTAGTCTCACAGGGTATAATTCACCCCTCCACTTT. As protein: CASSLTGYNSPLHF.

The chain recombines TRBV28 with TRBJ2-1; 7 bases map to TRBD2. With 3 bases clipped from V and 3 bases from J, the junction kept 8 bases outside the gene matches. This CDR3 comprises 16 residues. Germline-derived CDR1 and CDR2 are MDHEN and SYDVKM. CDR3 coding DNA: TGTGCCAGCAGTTTCACCGGGGGGACGAACTACAATGAGCAGTTCTTC. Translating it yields CASSFTGGTNYNEQFF.

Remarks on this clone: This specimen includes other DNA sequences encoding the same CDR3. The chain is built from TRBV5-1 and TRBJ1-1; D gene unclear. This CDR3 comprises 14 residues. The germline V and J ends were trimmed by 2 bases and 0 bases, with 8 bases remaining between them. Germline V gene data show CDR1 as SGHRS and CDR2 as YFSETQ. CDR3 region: CASSLGGLNTEAFF. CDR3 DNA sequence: TGCGCCAGCAGCTTAGGCGGACTGAACACTGAAGCTTTCTTT.